The 10 T cell receptor beta chains below were found in one sample sequenced in a study of blood T cell repertoires in COVID-19. Assay: immunoSEQ multiplex PCR; the TCRdb copy retains only in-frame clones and omits some. The sample has hundreds of thousands of clones; about 87% are singletons. The specimen was PBMCs or T cells enriched from blood (not recorded which). These receptor sequences come from a woman aged 50 to 65 who had recovered from COVID-19.

The chain is built from TRBV28 and TRBJ1-5; D not resolved. The CDR3 consists of 13 residues. Trimming pared 6 bases from V and 5 bases from J, leaving 11 bases between. Germline V gene lookup returns CDR1 MDHEN and CDR2 SYDVKM. The CDR3 DNA is TGTGCCAGCAGGACTAGCCAGGATCAGCCCCAGCATTTT. It codes for CASRTSQDQPQHF.

This clone showed up just a few times. The chain has TRBV7-3 and TRBJ2-3; 12 bases are shared with TRBD2. CDR1 is SGHTA and CDR2 is FQGTGA in the germline V gene. The trim removed 3 bases at V and 2 bases at J, leaving 9 bases unmatched. The CDR3 contains 18 residues. CDR3 DNA sequence: TGTGCCAGCAGCTTGGGAGGGGCTAGCGGGAGGGCCACAGATACGCAGTATTTT. Translating it yields CASSLGGASGRATDTQYF.

V is TRBV19 and J is TRBJ1-5, with 7 bases lining up with TRBD1. This CDR3 contains 14 residues. V lost 4 bases and J lost 4; bases outside the gene matches: 4. Germline CDR1 is LNHDA and CDR2 is SQIVND (reference sequence). As DNA, the CDR3 is TGTGCCAGTAGTACCACAGGGGAGAATCAGCCCCAGCATTTT. This encodes CASSTTGENQPQHF.

The chain recombines TRBV27 with TRBJ2-7, with a weak D call TRBD1 (6 bases). V lost 1 base and J lost 5, with 12 bases in between. The length of the CDR3 is 14 residues. Germline V lookup: CDR1 MNHEY, CDR2 SMNVEV (reference sequence). The chain's CDR3 is CASSLLQGLDEQYF. The CDR3 bases are TGTGCCAGCAGTTTATTGCAGGGGCTTGACGAGCAGTACTTC.

The chain recombines TRBV19 with TRBJ2-1; a possible D gene is TRBD1 (5 bases). This CDR3 has 19 amino acids. Trimming shortened V by 0 bases and J by 0 bases, and 18 bases separated the two germline ends. Germline CDR1 is LNHDA and CDR2 is SQIVND (reference sequence). The CDR3 spells CASSIDPLDSASSYNEQFF. The CDR3 bases are TGTGCCAGTAGTATAGATCCCCTCGACAGTGCTAGCTCCTACAATGAGCAGTTCTTC. The full variable domain, completed using reference TRBV19 and TRBJ2-1, is DGGITQSPKYLFRKEGQNVTLSCEQNLNHDAMYWYRQDPGQGLRLIYYSQIVNDFQKGDIAEGYSVSREKKESFPLTVTSAQKNPTAFYLCASSIDPLDSASSYNEQFFGPGTRLTVL.

The chain carries TRBV4-3 and TRBJ2-3, with TRBD2 identical over 7 bases. V dropped 2 bases and J dropped 5; count of bases not matched to a gene: 10. The CDR3 loop spans 16 amino acids. CDR1 and CDR2 from the germline V gene are LGHNA and YSLEER. CDR3 nucleotide sequence: TGCGCCAGCAGCCAAAGCCCTAGCGGAAATAGAGATACGCAGTATTTT. Translating gives CASSQSPSGNRDTQYF.

The chain links TRBV19 to TRBJ1-5; D uncertain. Germline V CDR1 and CDR2: LNHDA, SQIVND (reference sequence). Between the trimmed V and J ends, which lost 6 bases and 2 bases, there was a span of 17 bases. This CDR3 is 16 amino acids long. CDR3 sequence: CASRSGLLRGNQPQHF. The CDR3 coding sequence is TGTGCCAGTAGGTCGGGGTTGCTAAGAGGCAATCAGCCCCAGCATTTT.

The chain is built from TRBV2 and TRBJ1-5; unclear D gene. V lost 8 bases to trimming and J lost 6 bases, with 11 bases between them. The CDR3 runs 12 residues. Germline CDR1 SNHLY, CDR2 FYNNEI. Here the CDR3 reads CASSGGSQPQHF. The CDR3 region has the DNA TGTGCCAGCTCCGGTGGGAGTCAGCCCCAGCATTTT. The variable domain in full, completed from reference TRBV2 and TRBJ1-5, reads EPEVTQTPSHQVTQMGQEVILRCVPISNHLYFYWYRQILGQKVEFLVSFYNNEISEKSEIFDDQFSVERPDGSNFTLKIRSTKLEDSAMYFCASSGGSQPQHFGDGTRLSIL.

J is TRBJ2-6 and V is TRBV2; 8 bases align to TRBD2. The CDR3 runs to 22 residues. The junction had 18 bases not matched to a gene; V was cut back by 2 bases and J by 0 bases. CDR1 and CDR2 from the germline V gene are SNHLY and FYNNEI. CDR3 nucleotides: TGTGCCAGCAGTGAAAGCAGGGTTAGCGGGACCTTCACGACCTCTGGGGCCAACGTCCTGACTTTC. It is translated as CASSESRVSGTFTTSGANVLTF. Full variable domain (rest looked up from reference TRBV2 and TRBJ2-6): EPEVTQTPSHQVTQMGQEVILRCVPISNHLYFYWYRQILGQKVEFLVSFYNNEISEKSEIFDDQFSVERPDGSNFTLKIRSTKLEDSAMYFCASSESRVSGTFTTSGANVLTFGAGSRLTVL.

The chain combines TRBV2 with TRBJ2-7; D is unresolved. V was cut by 2 bases and J by 0 bases, with 8 bases left in between. Germline lookup yields CDR1 SNHLY and CDR2 FYNNEI. CDR3 length: 14 residues. The CDR3 DNA is TGTGCCAGCAGTGAACGCCGGAGCTCCTACGAGCAGTACTTC. Translating it yields CASSERRSSYEQYF.